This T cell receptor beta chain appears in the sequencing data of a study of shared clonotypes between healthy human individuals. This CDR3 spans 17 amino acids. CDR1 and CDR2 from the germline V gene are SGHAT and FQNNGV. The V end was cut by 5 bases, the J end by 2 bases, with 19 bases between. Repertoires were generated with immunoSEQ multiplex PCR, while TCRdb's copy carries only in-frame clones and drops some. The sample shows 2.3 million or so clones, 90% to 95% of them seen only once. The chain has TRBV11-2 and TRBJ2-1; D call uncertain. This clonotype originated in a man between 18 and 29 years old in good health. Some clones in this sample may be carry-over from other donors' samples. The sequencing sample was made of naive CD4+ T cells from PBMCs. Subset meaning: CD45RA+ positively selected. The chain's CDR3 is CASSHYYNSATYNEQFF. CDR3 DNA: TGTGCCAGCAGCCACTACTATAACAGTGCCACCTACAATGAGCAGTTCTTC.